This record looks at one TCR beta chain sequence and its context. Its antigen is undetermined. The sample is drawn from a study of cytomegalovirus exposure and HLA in healthy donors. Study-wide points: According to an earlier analysis, most TCR beta V segments yielded productive rearrangements about 87% or about 30% of the time. In a later analysis, HLA-associated beta chains showed higher expansion and lower generation probabilities than comparable chains. There were around 160 TCR beta chains listed as cytomegalovirus-associated. Reportedly, cytomegalovirus status was diagnosed with high sensitivity and specificity.

V lost 3 bases, J lost 7 bases, and 18 bases lay in between. The CDR3 runs 15 residues. The germline V gene has CDR1 SEHNR and CDR2 FQNEAQ (reference sequence). With 60 Vbeta and 13 Jbeta primers, the PCR was carried out. The method was immunoSEQ multiplex PCR; TCRdb's version includes in-frame clones alone and lacks a portion of them. The table shows 90,000 to 150,000 clones, with around 81% occurring only once. This sequence was found in a woman aged 40 to 55 in good health and CMV-seronegative. Sequencing was carried out using PBMCs. The V and J genes are TRBV7-9 and TRBJ1-2; unclear D gene. The DNA of the CDR3 is TGTGCCAGCAGCTTCTTTACGGAGTTCGGCGCTGGCTACACCTTC. It yields the protein CASSFFTEFGAGYTF.